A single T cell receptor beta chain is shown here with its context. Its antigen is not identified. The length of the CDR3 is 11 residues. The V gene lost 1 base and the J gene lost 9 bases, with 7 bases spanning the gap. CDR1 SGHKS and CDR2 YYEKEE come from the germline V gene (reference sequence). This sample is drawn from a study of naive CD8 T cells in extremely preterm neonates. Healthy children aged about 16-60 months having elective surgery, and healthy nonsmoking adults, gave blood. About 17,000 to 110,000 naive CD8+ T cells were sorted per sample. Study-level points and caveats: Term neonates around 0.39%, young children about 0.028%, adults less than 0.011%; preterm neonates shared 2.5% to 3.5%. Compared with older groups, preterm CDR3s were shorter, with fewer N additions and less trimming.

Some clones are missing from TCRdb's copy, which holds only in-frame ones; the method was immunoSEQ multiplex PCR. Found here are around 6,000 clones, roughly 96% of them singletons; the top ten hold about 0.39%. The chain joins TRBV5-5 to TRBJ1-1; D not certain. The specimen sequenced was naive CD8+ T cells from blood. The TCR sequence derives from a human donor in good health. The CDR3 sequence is CASSLLGKAFF. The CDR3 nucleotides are TGTGCCAGCAGCTTGTTGGGCAAAGCTTTCTTT.